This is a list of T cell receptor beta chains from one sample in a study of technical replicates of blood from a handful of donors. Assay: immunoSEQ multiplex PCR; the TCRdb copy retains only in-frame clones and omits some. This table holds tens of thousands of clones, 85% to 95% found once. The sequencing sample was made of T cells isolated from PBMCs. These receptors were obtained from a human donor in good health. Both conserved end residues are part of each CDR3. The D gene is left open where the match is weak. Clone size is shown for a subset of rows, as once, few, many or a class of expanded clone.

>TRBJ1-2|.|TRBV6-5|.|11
CASGAPYGYTF
TGTGCCAGCGGAGCGCCGTATGGCTACACCTTC
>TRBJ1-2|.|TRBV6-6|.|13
CASSYDRSYGYTF
TGTGCCAGCAGTTACGACAGGTCCTATGGCTACACCTTC
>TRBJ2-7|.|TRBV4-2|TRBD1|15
CASSQEGTGTDEQYF
TGTGCCAGCAGCCAAGAAGGGACAGGTACCGACGAGCAGTACTTC
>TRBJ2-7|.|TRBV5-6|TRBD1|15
CASSIPGQGMVEQYF
TGTGCCAGCAGCATACCGGGACAGGGTATGGTCGAGCAGTACTTC
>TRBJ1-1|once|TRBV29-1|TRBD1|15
CSGQGRRGRLAEAFF
TGCAGCGGTCAAGGGCGCAGGGGGCGATTGGCTGAAGCTTTCTTT
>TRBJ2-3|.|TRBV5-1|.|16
CASSLVGATDIDTQYF
TGCGCCAGCAGCTTGGTGGGGGCGACGGATATAGATACGCAGTATTTT
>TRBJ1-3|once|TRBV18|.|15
CASSPTGGPGNTIYF
TGTGCCAGCTCACCAACCGGAGGACCTGGAAACACCATATATTTT
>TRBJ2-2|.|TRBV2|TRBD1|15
CASSVQGANTGELFF
TGTGCCAGCAGTGTCCAGGGGGCGAACACCGGGGAGCTGTTTTTT
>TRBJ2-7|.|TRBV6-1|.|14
CASTLSTGRHEQYF
TGTGCCAGCACCCTGTCGACAGGTCGCCACGAGCAGTACTTC
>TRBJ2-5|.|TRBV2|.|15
CASSGIGDGQETQYF
TGTGCCAGCAGTGGGATCGGAGACGGACAAGAGACCCAGTACTTC
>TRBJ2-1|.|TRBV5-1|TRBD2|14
CASTLGTSATKQFF
TGCGCCAGCACCTTGGGGACTAGCGCAACAAAGCAGTTCTTC